Listed below are T cell receptor beta chains from one sample, sequenced in a study of blood T cell repertoires in COVID-19. Clones were read by immunoSEQ multiplex PCR, and TCRdb kept only the in-frame ones, dropping some. The sample includes approximately 330,000 clones, roughly 86% seen only once; the top ten take roughly 9.9%. Material: peripheral blood. The receptors here all came from a man between 25 and 39 years old with COVID-19, enrolled during active disease. CDR3s include the opening cysteine and the closing phenylalanine or tryptophan. Each record gives: J gene, V gene, D gene, CDR3 protein. A D gene is named only where the DNA matches it firmly.

j_gene: TRBJ2-2; v_gene: TRBV7-3; d_gene: TRBD2; CDR3aa: CASRAGTSGTGELFF
j_gene: TRBJ1-3; v_gene: TRBV24-1; d_gene: TRBD1; CDR3aa: CATSATGARNTIYF
j_gene: TRBJ1-3; v_gene: TRBV7-9; d_gene: TRBD1; CDR3aa: CASSLTVLRTGDAGNTIYF
j_gene: TRBJ2-3; v_gene: TRBV19; d_gene: TRBD2; CDR3aa: CASSSRLAGVLPDTQYF
j_gene: TRBJ2-1; v_gene: TRBV11-1; d_gene: TRBD2; CDR3aa: CASSLVLSGSGNEQFF
j_gene: TRBJ2-1; v_gene: TRBV9; d_gene: -; CDR3aa: CASSLGVPGWDEQFF
j_gene: TRBJ2-1; v_gene: TRBV24-1; d_gene: TRBD2; CDR3aa: CATSDPRLAGDTNEQFF
j_gene: TRBJ1-2; v_gene: TRBV30; d_gene: TRBD1; CDR3aa: CAWTGGNYGYTF
j_gene: TRBJ2-5; v_gene: TRBV2; d_gene: -; CDR3aa: CASSADRASETQYF
j_gene: TRBJ1-1; v_gene: TRBV2; d_gene: TRBD1; CDR3aa: CASTTGAATEAFF
j_gene: TRBJ2-2; v_gene: TRBV9; d_gene: -; CDR3aa: CASTEGRSDTGELFF
j_gene: TRBJ2-1; v_gene: TRBV11-3; d_gene: TRBD2; CDR3aa: CASSRRVAGGLDEQFF
j_gene: TRBJ2-2; v_gene: TRBV11-2; d_gene: -; CDR3aa: CASSVNLRELFF
j_gene: TRBJ2-1; v_gene: TRBV6-6; d_gene: TRBD2; CDR3aa: CASSPSSYGGGEQFF
j_gene: TRBJ1-3; v_gene: TRBV5-1; d_gene: -; CDR3aa: CASSTRQGNTIYF
j_gene: TRBJ1-2; v_gene: TRBV5-1; d_gene: TRBD1; CDR3aa: CASSLATGGLVYGYTF
j_gene: TRBJ2-7; v_gene: TRBV28; d_gene: TRBD1; CDR3aa: CASSYRGPSYEQYF
j_gene: TRBJ2-3; v_gene: TRBV5-1; d_gene: TRBD2; CDR3aa: CASSFTAGAHTDTQYF
j_gene: TRBJ1-2; v_gene: TRBV7-9; d_gene: -; CDR3aa: CASSHSAGSGYGYTF
j_gene: TRBJ1-6; v_gene: TRBV6-5; d_gene: -; CDR3aa: CASSYRQNYNSPLHF
j_gene: TRBJ2-7; v_gene: TRBV10-3; d_gene: TRBD2; CDR3aa: CAISVTSGGSYEQYF
j_gene: TRBJ1-3; v_gene: TRBV19; d_gene: TRBD1; CDR3aa: CASSIETGSGNTIYF
j_gene: TRBJ1-2; v_gene: TRBV6-4; d_gene: -; CDR3aa: CASSATGFGYGYTF
j_gene: TRBJ1-4; v_gene: TRBV7-9; d_gene: -; CDR3aa: CASSFDEKLFF
j_gene: TRBJ2-7; v_gene: TRBV28; d_gene: TRBD1; CDR3aa: CASSLRDRDYEQYF
j_gene: TRBJ2-7; v_gene: TRBV19; d_gene: -; CDR3aa: CASSMTLSDHEQYF
j_gene: TRBJ2-1; v_gene: TRBV27; d_gene: TRBD1; CDR3aa: CASSRQGGYEQFF